Presented here are 10 T cell receptor beta chains from one specimen sequenced in a study of T cells expressing NK-cell markers. TCRdb reworked the 5' RACE reads into one entry per CDR3 protein, no DNA. This sample's table has about half a million distinct CDR3 sequences. Sequencing was done on a sample of blood T cells: a sorted CD56 or NKG2C T cell subset, CD4+ or CD8+ T cells, or bulk PBMC T cells (not recorded which). Every receptor here comes from a woman aged 50 to 60 in good health.

CDR3 residues: CASSLEVPGPASPLHF. J is TRBJ1-6 and V is TRBV7-9. The CDR3 is made up of 16 amino acids. Germline CDR1 and CDR2: SEHNR and FQNEAQ (reference sequence).

V and J are TRBV28 and TRBJ2-3; TCRdb returns TRBD2, unconfirmable since there is no DNA. There are 15 residues in the CDR3. Germline loops: CDR1 MDHEN, CDR2 SYDVKM. The CDR3 region is CASSLPAGGTDTQYF.

V gene TRBV5-1 combines with J gene TRBJ2-3; TCRdb's D call of TRBD2 is untestable without DNA. Per the germline V gene, CDR1 is SGHRS and CDR2 is YFSETQ. The length of the CDR3 is 16 residues. The chain's CDR3 is CASSLLPGGNTDTQYF.

The rearrangement joins TRBV18 to TRBJ2-1; TCRdb picks TRBD1, but there is no DNA to check that call. Germline assignment: CDR1 KGHSH and CDR2 LQKENI. This CDR3 region has 17 residues. The CDR3 spells CASSPPKQGERYNEQFF. Together with reference TRBV18 and TRBJ2-1, the CDR3 gives the full variable domain: NAGVMQNPRHLVRRRGQEARLRCSPMKGHSHVYWYRQLPEEGLKFMVYLQKENIIDESGMPKERFSAEFPKEGPSILRIQQVVRGDSAAYFCASSPPKQGERYNEQFFGPGTRLTVL.

This sequence joins TRBV10-3 and TRBJ2-1; TCRdb returns TRBD1, unconfirmable since there is no DNA. Germline-derived CDR1 and CDR2 are ENHRY and SYGVKD. The CDR3 totals 19 residues. CDR3 sequence: CAIAGTGQLAGGPDNEQFF.

The chain employs TRBV19 and TRBJ1-5. Germline V gene data show CDR1 as LNHDA and CDR2 as SQIVND (reference sequence). The CDR3 sequence is 13 residues long. The CDR3 is CASGYYSNQPQHF.

The V gene is TRBV12-3 or TRBV12-4, the J gene TRBJ2-7. This CDR3 is 14 amino acids long. CDR3 region: CASSPVGGLYEQYF.

The rearrangement joins TRBV5-5 to TRBJ2-1; TCRdb lists TRBD2, though no DNA is available to test this call. Germline V lookup: CDR1 SGHKS, CDR2 YYEKEE (reference sequence). This CDR3 spans 15 amino acids. CDR3 amino acids: CASSRDYWARGEQFF.

The chain links TRBV20-1 to TRBJ2-3. The CDR3 extends over 14 amino acids. CDR1 is DFQATT, CDR2 SNEGSKA, per germline (reference sequence). The CDR3 protein is CSASVARNTDTQYF.

The chain combines TRBV7-2 with TRBJ2-1; without DNA, the TCRdb call of TRBD2 cannot be checked. The CDR3 has 17 amino acids. Germline loops: CDR1 SGHTA, CDR2 FQGNSA. The CDR3 sequence is CASSLTSGSSAYNEQFF. The full variable domain, rest sourced from reference TRBV7-2 and TRBJ2-1, is GAGVSQSPSNKVTEKGKDVELRCDPISGHTALYWYRQSLGQGLEFLIYFQGNSAPDKSGLPSDRFSAERTGGSVSTLTIQRTQQEDSAVYLCASSLTSGSSAYNEQFFGPGTRLTVL.